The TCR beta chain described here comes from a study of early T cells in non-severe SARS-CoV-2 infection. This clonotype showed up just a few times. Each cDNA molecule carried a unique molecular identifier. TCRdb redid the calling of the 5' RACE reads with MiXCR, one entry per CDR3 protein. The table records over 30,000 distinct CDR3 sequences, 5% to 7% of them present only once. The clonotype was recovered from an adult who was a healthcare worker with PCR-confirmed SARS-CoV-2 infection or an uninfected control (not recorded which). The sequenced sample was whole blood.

In DNA form, the CDR3 reads TGTGCCAGCAGTTACTCCCTCGGGGTCCGCACTGAAGCTTTCTTT. As protein: CASSYSLGVRTEAFF. J is TRBJ1-1 and V is TRBV6-6; D not resolved. Germline V gene lookup returns CDR1 MNHNY and CDR2 SVGAGI (reference sequence). The ends were cut back, 0 bases at V and 4 bases at J, with 12 bases in the middle. The CDR3 sequence is 15 residues long.